These 10 T cell receptor beta chains share one sample of origin, sequenced in a study of T cell responses to AZD1222 COVID-19 vaccine. The repertoire was sequenced with immunoSEQ multiplex PCR; TCRdb's copy has only in-frame clones and lacks some. The sample has some 100,000 clones; 85% to 90% are singletons. This specimen was peripheral blood, taken 28 days after the second AZD1222 dose. The receptors derive from an adult who received the AZD1222 COVID-19 vaccine.

V gene TRBV9 combines with J gene TRBJ2-1, with 14 positions matching TRBD2. Unmatched junction bases numbered 1, after V lost 3 bases and J lost 5 bases. CDR1 is SGDLS and CDR2 is YYNGEE in the germline V gene. This CDR3 is 15 amino acids long. This chain's CDR3 is CASSAGLAGDNEQFF. The CDR3 bases are TGTGCCAGCAGCGCGGGACTAGCGGGGGACAATGAGCAGTTCTTC.

This clone was found once. The J gene is TRBJ2-1, the V gene TRBV15, with no clear D. Per germline, CDR1 LNHNV and CDR2 YYDKDF (reference sequence). V lost 7 bases, J lost 4 bases, and 11 bases lay in between. CDR3 size: 13 residues. CDR3 sequence: CATIGSGYNEQFF. CDR3 DNA sequence: TGTGCCACCATCGGGTCCGGATACAATGAGCAGTTCTTC.

This chain links TRBV14 with TRBJ1-3, with D unclear. Germline V gene sequence: CDR1 SGHDN, CDR2 FVKESK. The CDR3 has 13 residues. Between the trimmed V and J ends, which lost 1 base and 8 bases, there was a span of 9 bases. CDR3 region: CASSQVVGYTIYF. CDR3 bases: TGTGCCAGCAGCCAAGTAGTTGGGTACACCATATATTTT.

This clone was observed a few times. The chain links TRBV4-1 to TRBJ1-1; the match to TRBD1 covers 10 bases. The CDR3 length is 14 residues. The ends lost 3 bases at V and 4 bases at J; junction bases unmatched: 2. Germline V gives CDR1 MGHRA, CDR2 YSYEKL. The CDR3 DNA sequence: TGCGCCAGCAGCCACGGACAGGGGGGCACTGAAGCTTTCTTT. It encodes CASSHGQGGTEAFF.

V gene TRBV7-2 combines with J gene TRBJ1-1, with no clear D. This CDR3 is 12 amino acids long. V was clipped by 6 bases and J by 11 bases, with 16 bases between them. Germline V gene data show CDR1 as SGHTA and CDR2 as FQGNSA. Here the CDR3 DNA reads TGTGCCAGCAGGAGCTCCGCCCTCGAGGCTTTCTTT. Protein sequence: CASRSSALEAFF.

The chain recombines TRBV6-2 or TRBV6-3 with TRBJ2-7, with 10 bases lining up with TRBD1. Germline assignment: CDR1 MNHEY and CDR2 SVGEGT. V shed 5 bases and J 2 bases; nucleotides not matched to a gene: 9. The CDR3 totals 16 residues. CDR3 sequence: CASSQPGQGIPYEQYF. CDR3 DNA: TGTGCCAGCAGTCAGCCGGGACAGGGGATTCCCTACGAGCAGTACTTC.

The chain employs TRBV10-3 and TRBJ2-2; D not certain. Trimming removed 8 bases from V and 6 bases from J, with 7 bases in between. This CDR3 has 11 residues. Germline CDR1 and CDR2: ENHRY and SYGVKD. CDR3 sequence reads: CAIRAAGELFF. CDR3 sequence (DNA): TGTGCCATCCGTGCGGCCGGGGAGCTGTTTTTT.

The chain carries TRBV4-3 and TRBJ1-2; 9 positions agree with TRBD1. The CDR3 is made up of 13 amino acids. CDR1 and CDR2 (germline): LGHNA, YSLEER. V was clipped by 5 bases and J by 7 bases; unmatched bases: 5. CDR3 sequence (DNA): TGCGCCAGCAGCTGGGACAGGGAAGTTGGCTACACCTTC. Translating it yields CASSWDREVGYTF.

The J gene is TRBJ1-5, the V gene TRBV7-9; D unclear. Germline CDR1 reads SEHNR; CDR2 reads FQNEAQ (reference sequence). The CDR3 is made up of 12 amino acids. Trimming shortened V by 2 bases and J by 6 bases, and 5 bases separated the two germline ends. The chain's CDR3 is CASSLLGQPQHF. CDR3 bases: TGTGCCAGCAGCTTACTAGGTCAGCCCCAGCATTTT.

The chain links TRBV9 to TRBJ2-3, with 8 bases identical to TRBD2. The ends lost 4 bases at V and 2 bases at J; junction bases unmatched: 9. Germline V gene data show CDR1 as SGDLS and CDR2 as YYNGEE. This CDR3 has 16 amino acids. CDR3 sequence: CASSSSRRGDTDTQYF. As DNA, the CDR3 is TGTGCCAGCAGCTCGAGTAGGCGGGGGGACACAGATACGCAGTATTTT.